This T cell receptor (beta chain) was recovered during a study of CD8+ T cells in alopecia areata. cDNA serving as the sequencing template came from extracted, reverse transcribed RNA. Profiled with immunoSEQ multiplex PCR; TCRdb holds only in-frame clones, not every one. The sample lists about 190,000 clones; 64% were seen once. Study results and limitations: Higher clonality was seen in lesional scalp than in normal scalp, especially in alopecia totalis/universalis.

Treatment of the sample: oral pan-JAK inhibitor, 5-10 mg twice daily. The ends were cut back, 7 bases at V and 3 bases at J, with 6 bases in the middle. Germline V gene lookup returns CDR1 SEHNR and CDR2 FQNEAQ (reference sequence). There are 11 residues in the CDR3. A few counts support this clone. Its antigen remains unknown. Within the sample, other DNA sequences also encode this same CDR3. The sample consisted of CD4+ T cells sorted from blood, taken at week 4, from a patient treated with tofacitinib. This rearrangement joins TRBV7-9 to TRBJ1-1, with no clear D. The TCR comes from a human donor with alopecia areata. As DNA, the CDR3 is TGTGCCAGCATTCGGGACACTGAAGCTTTCTTT. Its protein product is CASIRDTEAFF. Together with reference TRBV7-9 and TRBJ1-1, the CDR3 gives the full variable domain: DTGVSQNPRHKITKRGQNVTFRCDPISEHNRLYWYRQTLGQGPEFLTYFQNEAQLEKSRLLSDRFSAERPKGSFSTLEIQRTEQGDSAMYLCASIRDTEAFFGQGTRLTVV.